These 32 T cell receptor beta chains were sequenced from one sample in a study of CD8+ T cells in alopecia areata. RNA was isolated and reverse transcribed to cDNA, the sequencing template. Data came from immunoSEQ multiplex PCR; TCRdb stores just in-frame clones and leaves some out. The data contain about 110,000 clones, under 65% of them singletons. Sequenced sample: NKG2D-low CD8+ T cells sorted from blood. Receptors originate from a human donor with alopecia areata.

This sequence joins TRBV7-6 and TRBJ2-1, with D possibly matching TRBD1 (7 bases). V shed 0 bases and J shed 1 base, with 16 bases lying between them. The V gene's germline CDR1 is SGHVS and CDR2 FNYEAQ. This CDR3 region has 18 residues. CDR3 region: CASSLAIDREVSYNEQFF. The CDR3 DNA reads TGTGCCAGCAGCTTAGCCATTGACAGGGAGGTATCCTACAATGAGCAGTTCTTC.

The chain joins TRBV15 to TRBJ2-5; D unresolved. The germline V gene has CDR1 LNHNV and CDR2 YYDKDF (reference sequence). This CDR3 region has 15 residues. Between the trimmed V and J ends, which lost 0 bases and 7 bases, there was a span of 15 bases. Here the CDR3 reads CATSRDLALSGTQYF. The CDR3 DNA follows: TGTGCCACCAGCAGAGATTTGGCCCTTTCTGGGACCCAGTACTTC.

V and J are TRBV6-5 and TRBJ1-5, with D perhaps matching TRBD1 (6 bases). Germline V gives CDR1 MNHEY, CDR2 SVGAGI. Trimming removed 5 bases from V and 4 bases from J, with 12 bases in between. This CDR3 is 14 amino acids long. The CDR3 DNA reads as TGTGCCAGCAGTCGAAATGACAGGAATCAGCCCCAGCATTTT. Its protein is CASSRNDRNQPQHF.

The chain recombines TRBV28 with TRBJ2-6; D unresolved. The germline V and J ends were trimmed by 3 bases and 2 bases, with 8 bases remaining between them. The germline gives CDR1 MDHEN, CDR2 SYDVKM. The CDR3 consists of 15 residues. The CDR3 loop reads CASSFWTTGANVLTF. The CDR3 region has the DNA TGTGCCAGCAGTTTTTGGACGACTGGGGCCAACGTCCTGACTTTC.

This clone was found once. The V and J genes are TRBV13 and TRBJ1-5; D is undetermined. Germline V CDR1 and CDR2: PRHDT, FYEKMQ (reference sequence). V dropped 3 bases and J dropped 10 bases, with 16 bases sitting between them. The CDR3 is 14 residues long. CDR3 in amino acids: CASSFSTAFSPQHF. In DNA, the CDR3 is TGTGCCAGCAGCTTTTCAACGGCATTCTCACCCCAGCATTTT.

The count of this clone is one. The V call is TRBV9, the J call TRBJ2-3; tentatively, D is TRBD1 or TRBD2 (5 bases each). Per the germline V gene, CDR1 is SGDLS and CDR2 is YYNGEE. The V gene lost 2 bases and the J gene lost 1 base, with 11 bases spanning the gap. The CDR3 is made up of 15 amino acids. CDR3 sequence reads: CASSVSGTGTDTQYF. CDR3 nucleotide sequence: TGTGCCAGCAGCGTTTCAGGGACGGGCACAGATACGCAGTATTTT. Drawing the rest from reference TRBV9 and TRBJ2-3, the complete variable domain is DSGVTQTPKHLITATGQRVTLRCSPRSGDLSVYWYQQSLDQGLQFLIQYYNGEERAKGNILERFSAQQFPDLHSELNLSSLELGDSALYFCASSVSGTGTDTQYFGPGTRLTVL.

J is TRBJ2-1 and V is TRBV29-1, with D tentatively TRBD2 (8 bases). Trimming removed 6 bases from V and 3 bases from J, with 15 bases in between. The germline V gene encodes CDR1 SQVTM and CDR2 ANQGSEA. This CDR3 spans 14 amino acids. The CDR3 loop reads CSVTGGTVYNEQFF. As DNA, the CDR3 is TGCAGCGTCACGGGGGGGACAGTCTACAATGAGCAGTTCTTC.

The chain employs TRBV5-6 and TRBJ2-3; TRBD1 might be the D (5 bases). The CDR3 sequence is 17 residues long. V was pared by 0 bases and J by 0 bases, with 14 bases between. Germline V gene lookup returns CDR1 SGHDT and CDR2 YYEEEE. This CDR3 reads CASSLEGARQSTDTQYF. The DNA for the CDR3 is TGTGCCAGCAGCTTGGAAGGGGCCAGACAGAGCACAGATACGCAGTATTTT.

The chain is built from TRBV30 and TRBJ1-5; no reliable D call. This CDR3 has 12 amino acids. The germline V gene has CDR1 GTSNPN and CDR2 SVGIG (reference sequence). Trimming removed 7 bases from V and 2 bases from J, with 9 bases in between. The CDR3 DNA reads as TGTGCCTTTTCGGCGGGCAATCAGCCCCAGCATTTT. Encoded protein: CAFSAGNQPQHF.

This chain connects TRBV10-1 to TRBJ2-7; unclear D gene. Deletions cut 0 bases from V and 0 bases from J, with 9 bases between. Germline values: CDR1 WNHNN, CDR2 SYGVQD (reference sequence). The CDR3 has 15 amino acids. DNA for the CDR3: TGCGCCAGCAGTGAGTCTCCGATTAGCTCCTACGAGCAGTACTTC. Amino acid sequence: CASSESPISSYEQYF.

The chain joins TRBV7-9 to TRBJ2-7; a possible D gene is TRBD1 (6 bases). This CDR3 contains 15 residues. Germline CDR1 and CDR2: SEHNR and FQNEAQ (reference sequence). Deletions cut 7 bases from V and 2 bases from J, with 18 bases between. The CDR3 nucleotides are TGTGCCAGCACCCTCGGCAGGGGCGACCCCTACGAGCAGTACTTC. Protein: CASTLGRGDPYEQYF.

This rearrangement joins TRBV7-3 to TRBJ2-1; D ambiguous. Trimming left V 2 bases short and J 7 bases short, with 9 bases between. Germline assignment: CDR1 SGHTA and CDR2 FQGTGA. CDR3 length: 13 residues. The CDR3, as DNA: TGTGCCAGCAGCTTATTTGAAGGGAATGAGCAGTTCTTC. This sequence encodes CASSLFEGNEQFF.

The V call is TRBV6-6, the J call TRBJ2-7; 7 bases are a match to TRBD1. CDR3 length: 13 residues. Germline V gene lookup returns CDR1 MNHNY and CDR2 SVGAGI (reference sequence). With V trimmed by 5 bases and J by 5 bases, 6 bases remained unmatched. The CDR3 loop reads CASSDRDRNEQYF. As DNA, the CDR3 is TGTGCCAGCAGTGACCGGGACAGAAACGAGCAGTACTTC.

This clone has only a few counts. The V and J genes are TRBV2 and TRBJ2-7; D is possibly TRBD1 (7 bases). The CDR3 is 15 amino acids. V lost 1 base and J lost 6, with 16 bases in between. In germline, CDR1 is SNHLY, CDR2 FYNNEI. The CDR3 DNA reads TGTGCCAGCAGTGAAGTCCAGGGGGGATACTCCGAGCAGTACTTC. Its protein product is CASSEVQGGYSEQYF.

This sequence joins TRBV7-9 and TRBJ1-2; D uncertain. This CDR3 has 16 amino acids. Germline loops: CDR1 SEHNR, CDR2 FQNEAQ (reference sequence). V lost 4 bases, J lost 3 bases, and 18 bases lay in between. As DNA, the CDR3 is TGTGCCAGCAGCTATTCCCCAACGACGTCAGACTATGGCTACACCTTC. It translates to CASSYSPTTSDYGYTF.

Only one count was recorded for this clone. The chain is built from TRBV7-2 and TRBJ2-7; D unresolved. This CDR3 has 14 residues. The V end was cut by 0 bases, the J end by 3 bases, with 9 bases between. From germline, CDR1 is SGHTA and CDR2 FQGNSA. The CDR3: CASSLAIRNYEQYF. The CDR3 DNA reads TGTGCCAGCAGCTTAGCGATCAGAAACTACGAGCAGTACTTC.

This clone appeared once. Within the sample, other DNA sequences also encode this same CDR3. The chain has TRBV27 and TRBJ2-3; D gene unclear. Trimming pared 6 bases from V and 1 base from J, leaving 5 bases between. Looked up from germline, CDR1 is MNHEY and CDR2 is SMNVEV (reference sequence). CDR3 length: 12 residues. This CDR3 reads CASSPRTDTQYF. In DNA form, the CDR3 reads TGTGCCAGCAGCCCTCGCACAGATACGCAGTATTTT.

This chain connects TRBV28 to TRBJ2-7; 7 bases align to TRBD2. The CDR3 loop spans 14 amino acids. The germline gives CDR1 MDHEN, CDR2 SYDVKM. After removal of 3 bases from V and 0 bases from J, the junction contained 2 bases not matched to a gene. The CDR3 sequence is CASSLGGSSYEQYF. The CDR3 coding sequence is TGTGCCAGCAGTTTGGGGGGGTCCTCCTACGAGCAGTACTTC.

This chain uses TRBV28 with TRBJ1-3; no firm D call. The germline V gene has CDR1 MDHEN and CDR2 SYDVKM. V was trimmed by 3 bases and J by 1 base, leaving 7 bases between them. The CDR3 extends over 14 amino acids. The CDR3 protein is CASSLGDSGNTIYF. CDR3 bases: TGTGCCAGCAGTTTGGGAGATTCTGGAAACACCATATATTTT.

The chain is built from TRBV28 and TRBJ2-7, with TRBD2 matching over 7 bases. This CDR3 has 15 residues. The germline gives CDR1 MDHEN, CDR2 SYDVKM. The junction had 12 bases not matched to a gene; V was cut back by 7 bases and J by 3 bases. CDR3 residues: CASTLFAGDIYEQYF. The CDR3 DNA is TGTGCCAGCACCCTATTCGCGGGGGATATCTACGAGCAGTACTTC. Combining the CDR3 with reference TRBV28 and TRBJ2-7 gives the whole variable domain DVKVTQSSRYLVKRTGEKVFLECVQDMDHENMFWYRQDPGLGLRLIYFSYDVKMKEKGDIPEGYSVSREKKERFSLILESASTNQTSMYLCASTLFAGDIYEQYFGPGTRLTVT.

A few counts support this clone. This sequence joins TRBV13 and TRBJ2-1, with 11 bases matching TRBD2. Per germline, CDR1 PRHDT and CDR2 FYEKMQ (reference sequence). The CDR3 length is 15 residues. V dropped 4 bases and J dropped 8; count of bases not matched to a gene: 7. The CDR3 nucleotides are TGTGCCAGCAGCTACCCGACTAGCGGGACCGATGAGCAGTTCTTC. Its translation: CASSYPTSGTDEQFF.

With respect to this clone: At the DNA level, this CDR3 is encoded by other sequences in the same sample as well. This CDR3 reads CASSFGASGEQYF. CDR3 sequence (DNA): TGTGCCAGCAGTTTCGGGGCTAGTGGCGAGCAGTACTTC. The V call is TRBV27, the J call TRBJ2-7; D possibly uses TRBD1 or TRBD2 (5 bases each). CDR1 and CDR2 (germline): MNHEY, SMNVEV (reference sequence). The CDR3 has 13 amino acids. Deletions cut 3 bases from V and 6 bases from J, with 12 bases between.

This chain joins TRBV27 and TRBJ2-5; D may be TRBD2 (6 bases). The CDR3 consists of 15 residues. V lost 4 bases and J lost 5, with 17 bases in between. Per the germline V gene, CDR1 is MNHEY and CDR2 is SMNVEV (reference sequence). CDR3 loop: CASSSTSSVGETQYF. The CDR3 nucleotides are TGTGCCAGCAGTTCCACTTCTAGCGTCGGGGAGACCCAGTACTTC.

The rearrangement uses TRBV7-3 and TRBJ2-1, with D perhaps being TRBD1 or TRBD2 (5 bases each). The germline V gene encodes CDR1 SGHTA and CDR2 FQGTGA. The ends were cut back, 0 bases at V and 9 bases at J, with 12 bases in the middle. The CDR3 extends over 14 amino acids. The CDR3 loop reads CASSLTGGWSEQFF. The DNA of the CDR3 is TGTGCCAGCAGCTTAACTGGGGGTTGGAGTGAGCAGTTCTTC.

CDR3: CASSQVDWNIQYF. CDR3 bases: TGCGCCAGCAGCCAAGTTGACTGGAACATTCAGTACTTC. This sequence joins TRBV4-1 and TRBJ2-4; D gene unclear. The CDR3 spans 13 residues. Germline V lookup: CDR1 MGHRA, CDR2 YSYEKL. Trimming removed 1 base from V and 7 bases from J, with 8 bases in between.

The chain is built from TRBV10-3 and TRBJ1-2, with TRBD1 as a possible D gene (5 bases). The V end was cut by 0 bases, the J end by 6 bases, with 11 bases between. Germline V gene data show CDR1 as ENHRY and CDR2 as SYGVKD. The CDR3 totals 14 residues. CDR3 sequence (DNA): TGTGCCATCAGTGAGTCGATGGGGGAAGATGGCTACACCTTC. This codes for CAISESMGEDGYTF.

This clone has only one observation. A read error may be the cause here, since a much bigger clone is one base away. V is TRBV9 and J is TRBJ2-1; D uncertain. CDR1 SGDLS and CDR2 YYNGEE come from the germline V gene. CDR3 size: 11 residues. V lost 4 bases to trimming and J lost 6 bases, with 5 bases between them. Here the CDR3 DNA reads TGTGCCAGCAGCCCCGGCAATGAGCAGTTCTTC. It specifies CASSPGNEQFF.

The rearrangement links TRBV27 to TRBJ2-3; 7 nucleotides align to TRBD2. The V gene end was trimmed by 1 base and the J gene end by 1 base; junction bases not matched to a gene: 5. The CDR3 extends over 16 amino acids. The germline V gene has CDR1 MNHEY and CDR2 SMNVEV (reference sequence). CDR3 sequence reads: CASSLYAGVGTDTQYF. The CDR3 DNA sequence: TGTGCCAGCAGTTTATATGCGGGAGTAGGCACAGATACGCAGTATTTT.

This rearrangement joins TRBV28 to TRBJ2-1; maybe TRBD2 (5 bases). Trimming left V 7 bases short and J 2 bases short, with 12 bases between. The CDR3 is made up of 14 amino acids. CDR1 and CDR2 (germline): MDHEN, SYDVKM. Written as DNA, the CDR3 is TGTGCCAGCACTATTCAGCGGACCTACAATGAGCAGTTCTTC. The encoded protein is CASTIQRTYNEQFF.

This clone was recorded a few times. J is TRBJ2-1 and V is TRBV6-5; a weak D match, TRBD2 (6 bases). CDR1 is MNHEY and CDR2 is SVGAGI in the germline V gene. The CDR3 runs 15 residues. The V end lost 2 bases, the J end lost 1 base, and 9 bases lay between the germline ends. DNA of the CDR3: TGTGCCAGCAGTTACACGGAGGGATCCTACAATGAGCAGTTCTTC. It translates to CASSYTEGSYNEQFF.

The chain carries TRBV10-1 and TRBJ2-3, with 8 bases that match TRBD2. V lost 3 bases and J lost 6; bases outside the gene matches: 2. The CDR3 has 13 amino acids. Per germline, CDR1 WNHNN and CDR2 SYGVQD (reference sequence). CDR3 coding DNA: TGCGCCAGCAGTGACGGGGGGGGTGATACGCAGTATTTT. It yields the protein CASSDGGGDTQYF.

On this clone itself: Germline and junction disagree at one end, which may indicate a read error. The CDR3 here is CASSQGLAGASYEQYF. The CDR3 coding sequence is TGTGCCAGCAGCCAGGGACTAGCGGGAGCATCCTACGAGCAGTACTTC. This rearrangement joins TRBV4-1 to TRBJ2-7; 14 bases align to TRBD2. CDR3 size: 16 residues. Germline V CDR1 and CDR2: MGHRA, YSYEKL.